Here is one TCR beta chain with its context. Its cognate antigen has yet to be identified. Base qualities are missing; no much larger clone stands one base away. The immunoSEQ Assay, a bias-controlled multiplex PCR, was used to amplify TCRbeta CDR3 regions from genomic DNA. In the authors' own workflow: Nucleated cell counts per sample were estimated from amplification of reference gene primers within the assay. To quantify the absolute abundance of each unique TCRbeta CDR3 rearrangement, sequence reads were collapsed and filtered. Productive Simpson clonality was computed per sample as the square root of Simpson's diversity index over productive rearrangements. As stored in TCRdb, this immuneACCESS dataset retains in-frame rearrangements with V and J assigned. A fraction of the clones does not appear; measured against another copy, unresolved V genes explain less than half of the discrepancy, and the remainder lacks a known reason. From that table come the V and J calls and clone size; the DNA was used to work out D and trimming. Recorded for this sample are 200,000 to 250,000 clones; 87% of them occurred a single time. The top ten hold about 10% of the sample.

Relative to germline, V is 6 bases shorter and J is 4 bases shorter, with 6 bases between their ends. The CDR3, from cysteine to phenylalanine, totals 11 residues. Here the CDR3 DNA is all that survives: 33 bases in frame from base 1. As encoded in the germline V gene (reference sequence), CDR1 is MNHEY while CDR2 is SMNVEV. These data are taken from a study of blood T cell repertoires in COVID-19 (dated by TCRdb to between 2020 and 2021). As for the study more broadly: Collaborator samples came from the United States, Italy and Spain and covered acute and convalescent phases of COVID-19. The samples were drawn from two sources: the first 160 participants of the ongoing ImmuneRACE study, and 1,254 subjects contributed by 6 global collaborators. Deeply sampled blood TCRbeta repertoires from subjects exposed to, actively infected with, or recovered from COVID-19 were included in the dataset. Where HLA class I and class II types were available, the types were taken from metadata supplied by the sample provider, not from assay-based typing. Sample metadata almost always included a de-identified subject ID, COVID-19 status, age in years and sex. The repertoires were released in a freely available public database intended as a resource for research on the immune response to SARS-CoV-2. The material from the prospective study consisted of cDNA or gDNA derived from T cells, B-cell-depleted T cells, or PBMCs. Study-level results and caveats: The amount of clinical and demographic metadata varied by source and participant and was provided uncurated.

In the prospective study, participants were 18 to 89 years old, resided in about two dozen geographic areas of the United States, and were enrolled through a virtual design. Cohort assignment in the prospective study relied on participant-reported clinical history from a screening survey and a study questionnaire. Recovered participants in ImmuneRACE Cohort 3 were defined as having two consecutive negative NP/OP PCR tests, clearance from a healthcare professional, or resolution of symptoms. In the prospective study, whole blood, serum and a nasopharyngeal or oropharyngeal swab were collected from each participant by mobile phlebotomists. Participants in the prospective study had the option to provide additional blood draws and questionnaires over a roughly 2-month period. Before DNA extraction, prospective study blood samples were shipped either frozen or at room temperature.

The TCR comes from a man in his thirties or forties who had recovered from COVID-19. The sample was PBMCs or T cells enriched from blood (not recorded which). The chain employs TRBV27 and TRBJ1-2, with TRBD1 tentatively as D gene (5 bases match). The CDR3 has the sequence CASRGGYGYTF. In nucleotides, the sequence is TGTGCCAGCAGGGGGGGCTATGGCTACACCTTC.